The 18 T cell receptor beta chains reported below all come from one sample, sequenced in a study of CD4+ T cells in melanoma. Profiled with immunoSEQ multiplex PCR; TCRdb holds only in-frame clones, not every one. The sample consists of 90,000 to 130,000 clones, about 90% of them appearing once. The sample consisted of peripheral blood. These receptors were taken from a human donor with melanoma.

The V call is TRBV5-1, the J call TRBJ2-5; D is unclear. CDR1 and CDR2 from the germline V gene are SGHRS and YFSETQ. The CDR3 extends over 13 amino acids. The V end lost 5 bases, the J end lost 1 base, and 9 bases lay between the germline ends. The CDR3 loop reads CASSRQIQETQYF. CDR3 sequence (DNA): TGCGCCAGCAGTCGGCAGATCCAAGAGACCCAGTACTTC.

The chain's CDR3 is CASSLTGFGTDTQYF. In nucleotides, the CDR3 is TGTGCCAGCAGCTTAACAGGGTTTGGCACAGATACGCAGTATTTT. This chain connects TRBV9 to TRBJ2-3; perhaps TRBD1 as D (6 bases). Per the germline V gene, CDR1 is SGDLS and CDR2 is YYNGEE. This CDR3 contains 15 residues. V lost 4 bases to trimming and J lost 1 base, with 13 bases between them.

The rearrangement uses TRBV5-6 and TRBJ2-5; 7 nucleotides agree with TRBD1. Germline V gene sequence: CDR1 SGHDT, CDR2 YYEEEE. The CDR3 has 13 amino acids. Trimming at V came to 0 bases and at J to 4 bases, leaving 0 bases not matched to a gene. This chain's CDR3 is CASSLDRGETQYF. CDR3 nucleotides: TGTGCCAGCAGCTTGGACAGGGGAGAGACCCAGTACTTC.

The chain has TRBV4-1 and TRBJ2-3, with D possibly called TRBD1 or TRBD2 (5 bases each). The CDR3 covers 14 residues. The V gene's germline CDR1 is MGHRA and CDR2 YSYEKL. V was shortened by 4 bases and J by 0 bases, with 8 bases between the two germline ends. Here the CDR3 reads CASSPGTSTDTQYF. CDR3 sequence (DNA): TGCGCCAGCAGCCCCGGGACGAGCACAGATACGCAGTATTTT.

This chain uses TRBV7-8 with TRBJ2-5; possible D gene TRBD2, 6 bases. Germline CDR1 SGHVS, CDR2 FQNEAQ. V gave up 2 bases and J gave up 0 bases, with 13 bases separating them. The CDR3 runs to 16 residues. CDR3 in amino acids: CASSLMVAEYQETQYF. DNA of the CDR3: TGTGCCAGCAGCTTAATGGTAGCGGAGTACCAAGAGACCCAGTACTTC.

The chain carries TRBV5-4 and TRBJ2-7; TRBD2 aligns across 8 bases. CDR3 length: 16 residues. Germline loops: CDR1 SGHNT, CDR2 YYREEE (reference sequence). Trimming removed 5 bases from V and 1 base from J; junction bases left unmatched: 11. The CDR3 region is CASSSKLAGLSYEQYF. The CDR3 DNA reads as TGTGCCAGCAGTTCGAAGCTAGCGGGCCTTTCCTACGAGCAGTACTTC.

J is TRBJ2-1 and V is TRBV6-5, with D possibly TRBD1 on 5 matching bases. The CDR3 has 12 amino acids. CDR1 is MNHEY and CDR2 is SVGAGI in the germline V gene. Trimming cost V 5 bases and J 4 bases, with 6 bases left between them. DNA of the CDR3: TGTGCCAGCAGTCAGGGATACAATGAGCAGTTCTTC. This sequence encodes CASSQGYNEQFF.

The gene calls are TRBV7-7 and TRBJ2-1; D perhaps matches TRBD2 (7 bases). Trimming pared 5 bases from V and 4 bases from J, leaving 18 bases between. The germline CDR1 and CDR2 sequences are SSHAT and FNYEAQ (reference sequence). CDR3 length equals 16 residues. CDR3 residues: CASSRGSGGTYNEQFF. The CDR3, as DNA: TGTGCCAGCAGCCGGGGGTCCGGGGGGACATACAATGAGCAGTTCTTC.

The V call is TRBV20-1, the J call TRBJ2-7, with 8 bases that match TRBD2. The CDR3 loop spans 11 amino acids. The trim removed 6 bases at V and 4 bases at J, leaving 2 bases unmatched. From germline, CDR1 is DFQATT and CDR2 SNEGSKA (reference sequence). CDR3 sequence reads: CSAAGGYEQYF. The CDR3 DNA follows: TGCAGTGCGGCGGGGGGTTACGAGCAGTACTTC.

CDR3 region: CSVQTGNTEAFF. The CDR3 nucleotides are TGCAGCGTTCAAACAGGGAACACTGAAGCTTTCTTT. The rearrangement uses TRBV29-1 and TRBJ1-1, with TRBD1 as a possible D gene (5 bases). The germline gives CDR1 SQVTM, CDR2 ANQGSEA. V lost 5 bases to trimming and J lost 1 base, with 8 bases between them. There are 12 residues in the CDR3.

This chain uses TRBV6-5 with TRBJ1-3, with TRBD1 matching 8 bases. This CDR3 is 14 amino acids long. Germline CDR1 and CDR2: MNHEY and SVGAGI. V was pared by 6 bases and J by 1 base, with 2 bases of the junction left unmatched. CDR3 sequence: CASRRTGSGNTIYF. CDR3 DNA sequence: TGTGCCAGCAGGAGGACAGGGTCTGGAAACACCATATATTTT.

The chain couples TRBV4-2 to TRBJ1-1; D not resolved. Trimming stripped 1 base from V and 7 bases from J, with 22 bases between. CDR3 size: 17 residues. CDR1 and CDR2 (germline): LGHNA, YNFKEQ. CDR3 amino acids: CASSQVWRGYERVEAFF. The CDR3 DNA sequence: TGTGCCAGCAGCCAAGTGTGGCGGGGTTACGAACGGGTTGAAGCTTTCTTT.

A single count supports this clone. V usage is TRBV18 and J usage is TRBJ1-2; D remains unclear. Germline CDR1 and CDR2: KGHSH and LQKENI. V gave up 6 bases and J gave up 4 bases, with 15 bases separating them. The length of the CDR3 is 14 residues. The CDR3 loop reads CASSREGTFYGYTF. The CDR3 nucleotides read TGTGCCAGCTCCCGGGAGGGAACTTTCTATGGCTACACCTTC.

This chain joins TRBV15 and TRBJ1-5; the match to TRBD1 covers 7 bases. Trimming removed 3 bases from V and 2 bases from J; junction bases left unmatched: 1. CDR3 length: 14 amino acids. Germline V gene data show CDR1 as LNHNV and CDR2 as YYDKDF (reference sequence). The CDR3 DNA sequence: TGTGCCACCAGCAGTACAGGGGGCAATCAGCCCCAGCATTTT. Protein sequence: CATSSTGGNQPQHF.

In DNA form, the CDR3 reads TGTGCCACCAGCAGACCCAAACCTAGCGTAGGCACAGATACGCAGTATTTT. Protein product: CATSRPKPSVGTDTQYF. V and J are TRBV15 and TRBJ2-3, with a possible D match to TRBD2 (6 bases). This CDR3 is 17 amino acids long. V lost 2 bases to trimming and J lost 1 base, with 16 bases between them. CDR1 and CDR2 (germline): LNHNV, YYDKDF (reference sequence).

J is TRBJ1-3 and V is TRBV20-1; D uncertain. This CDR3 has 11 residues. V lost 5 bases to trimming and J lost 4 bases, with 6 bases between them. The V gene's germline CDR1 is DFQATT and CDR2 SNEGSKA (reference sequence). CDR3 sequence (DNA): TGCAGTGCTGGAGGCGGAAACACCATATATTTT. It encodes CSAGGGNTIYF.

The chain carries TRBV6-1 and TRBJ2-2; possibly TRBD1 for D (6 bases). Germline V gene sequence: CDR1 MNHNS, CDR2 SASEGT. This CDR3 has 14 residues. Trimming removed 10 bases from V and 0 bases from J, with 12 bases in between. CDR3 DNA: TGTGCCACCGCGACAGGATCGAACACCGGGGAGCTGTTTTTT. It encodes CATATGSNTGELFF.

Comment on this clone: Relative to the germline gene, one junction end is altered; a read error may explain this. The genes are TRBV2 and TRBJ1-2; a weak D match, TRBD1 (5 bases). Germline CDR1 and CDR2: SNHLY and FYNNEI. This CDR3 is built from 14 residues. The CDR3, as DNA: TGTGCCAGCAGTGAAGCGCTCGGGTCAGGGTTTGTCGCCTTC. Translation: CASSEALGSGFVAF.